This TCR beta chain was obtained from a study of cytomegalovirus exposure and HLA in healthy donors. About the research overall: A preliminary data release comprised around 85 million unique TCRs obtained from HLA-typed donors.

60 Vbeta and 13 Jbeta primers were used in PCR. Some clones are missing from TCRdb's copy, which holds only in-frame ones; the method was immunoSEQ multiplex PCR. This repertoire shows over 200,000 clones, around 73% found once; its top ten account for around 3.9%. The V gene's germline CDR1 is MGHRA and CDR2 YSYEKL. This CDR3 region has 15 residues. V lost 4 bases and J 0 bases, leaving 13 bases between the germline ends. This clonotype originated in a male donor in good health and CMV-seronegative. The material sequenced was PBMCs. The chain has TRBV4-1 and TRBJ2-7; tentatively, D is TRBD2 (6 bases). As DNA, the CDR3 is TGCGCCAGCAGCCCCCGGGACTCCTTCTCCTACGAGCAGTACTTC. This codes for CASSPRDSFSYEQYF.